This entry is about one T cell receptor beta chain. The entry originates in a study of blood T cell repertoires in COVID-19. Study in general: PBMCs, B-cell-depleted T cells, or T cells were the source of the cDNA or gDNA that made up the material.

The V end was cut by 5 bases, the J end by 7 bases, with 17 bases between. CDR3 length: 14 amino acids. The germline gives CDR1 SNHLY, CDR2 FYNNEI. Libraries were prepared by immunoSEQ multiplex PCR; TCRdb keeps only in-frame clonotypes and omits some of them. The sample lists roughly 180,000 clones; about nine tenths were seen once. The V call is TRBV2, the J call TRBJ1-2; maybe TRBD1 (5 bases). What was sequenced was PBMCs or T cells enriched from blood (not recorded which). This TCR was sampled from a woman between 25 and 40 years old who had recovered from COVID-19. CDR3 loop: CASSKDGATGGYTF. The CDR3, as DNA: TGTGCCAGCAGTAAGGATGGGGCGACGGGTGGCTACACCTTC.